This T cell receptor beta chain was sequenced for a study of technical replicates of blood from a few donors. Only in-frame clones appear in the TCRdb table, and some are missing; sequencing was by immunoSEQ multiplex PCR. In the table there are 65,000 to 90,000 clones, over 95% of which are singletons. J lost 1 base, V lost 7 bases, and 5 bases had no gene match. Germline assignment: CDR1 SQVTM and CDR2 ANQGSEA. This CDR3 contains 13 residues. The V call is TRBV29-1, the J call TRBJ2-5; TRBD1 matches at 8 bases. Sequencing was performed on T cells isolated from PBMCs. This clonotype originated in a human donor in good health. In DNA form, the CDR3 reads TGCAGCGCCGACCAGGGGGCCCAAGAGACCCAGTACTTC. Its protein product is CSADQGAQETQYF.